This T cell receptor beta chain was obtained from a study of T-cell memory formation after mild COVID-19 (dated by TCRdb to the early 2020s). Context from the whole study: TCR sequence clusters from the two donors were largely donor specific. In two donors, T-cell clones that expanded and contracted after mild COVID-19 were tracked by sequencing TCRalpha and TCRbeta repertoires over time. Two young, previously healthy adult volunteers, one female and one male, were included in the cohort.

Sequencing was performed on an Illumina NovaSeq 6000. TCRalpha and TCRbeta cDNA libraries were built by 5'RACE with constant-segment primers, adding sample barcodes and unique molecular identifiers. RNA was extracted from every sample with Trizol reagent. Amplification of the libraries took two PCR steps, and the second step added a second sample barcode plus Illumina TruSeq adapters. Sequencing of libraries was performed on an Illumina NovaSeq with 2 x 150 bp paired-end reads. For the original study's pipeline: With migec v1.2.7, reads were demultiplexed and then collapsed into UMI-guided consensus sequences. Using mixcr v2.1.11, the UMI consensuses were aligned to TRA and TRB V and J templates and assembled into clonotypes. A clonotype was counted as expanded or contracted only when both edgeR and NoisET called the clonotype significant, with the noise models trained on biological replicates. For edgeR calls, a false discovery rate-adjusted p below 0.01 and a log2 fold-change threshold of 1 were applied. PCA with hierarchical clustering of max-normalized trajectories of the 1000 most abundant clonotypes was used as exploratory dynamics analysis. Each responding clone was given a CD4 or CD8 phenotype based on the CD4+ and CD8+ repertoires, which had been sequenced separately. TCRdb redid the processing of the public reads, applying fastp at Q25 and MiXCR, and retained in-frame beta chains. Every distinct CDR3 protein forms one entry, paired with its most common genes and DNA. What appears here as the V and J calls and clone size reflects TCRdb's work, not the paper's. This sample lists roughly 350,000 distinct CDR3 sequences; 21% were detected once. In total, the top ten clones hold approximately 13% of the sample.

V has 2 bases trimmed and J has 4 bases trimmed; junction bases matching no gene number 8. From its cysteine to its phenylalanine, the CDR3 spans 16 amino acids. CDR3 DNA is the only sequence kept; it has 48 bases, read in frame from the first base. The germline V gene specifies SGDLS as CDR1 and YYNGEE as CDR2. Ficoll-Paque density gradient centrifugation was the method used to isolate PBMCs. This clonotype was found many times. Its binding antigen is unknown. Within one base of it there is no much larger clone, and no base qualities were kept. General conclusions and limits of the study: Only a couple of mild cases were covered by the study, and larger cohorts that include severe cases with pre-infection samples were considered necessary. Some responding clones were found in pre-infection memory, which suggests that pre-existing cross-reactive memory T cells took part in the SARS-CoV-2 response. Contracting CD4+ clones were located mainly in the CM and EM memory subsets, whereas CD8+ clones were found to be enriched in EMRA. Clones contracting from day 15 to 85 had balanced CD4/CD8 phenotypes, while a second wave expanding from day 15 to 37 was biased towards CD4+. SARS-CoV-2 specificity was not confirmed for the second-wave clones peaking on day 37.

The receptor was derived from an adult woman who had mild COVID-19 (a few samples of this study predate the infection). The sample titles of this study are shuffled in the database, so cell type and time point are left out; the donor was told from shared clones. Recombination linked TRBV9 to TRBJ2-3; 9 bases in the middle match TRBD1. The specimen sequenced was PBMCs or a T cell subset sorted from them (not recorded which). The CDR3 in this case is CASSVLPGQGPDTQYF. The DNA sequence reads TGTGCCAGCAGCGTTCTACCGGGACAGGGCCCAGATACGCAGTATTTT.